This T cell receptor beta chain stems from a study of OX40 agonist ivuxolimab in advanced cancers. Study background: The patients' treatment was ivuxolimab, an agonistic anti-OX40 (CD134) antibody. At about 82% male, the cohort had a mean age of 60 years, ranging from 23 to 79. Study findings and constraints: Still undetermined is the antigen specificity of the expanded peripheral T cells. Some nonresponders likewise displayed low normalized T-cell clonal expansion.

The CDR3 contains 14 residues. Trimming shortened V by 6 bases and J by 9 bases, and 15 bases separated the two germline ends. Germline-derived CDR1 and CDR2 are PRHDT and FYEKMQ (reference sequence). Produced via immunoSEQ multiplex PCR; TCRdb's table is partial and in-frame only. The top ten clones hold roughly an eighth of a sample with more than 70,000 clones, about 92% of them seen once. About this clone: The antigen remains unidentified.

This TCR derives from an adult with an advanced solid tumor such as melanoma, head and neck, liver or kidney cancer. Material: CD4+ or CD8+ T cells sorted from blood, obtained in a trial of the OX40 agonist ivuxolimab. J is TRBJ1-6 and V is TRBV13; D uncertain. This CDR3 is CASSLDPVGSPLHF. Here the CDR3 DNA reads TGTGCCAGCAGTCTAGACCCCGTGGGTTCACCCCTCCACTTT.